This TCR beta chain was captured by sequencing in a study of T cells in Graves' hyperthyroidism and ophthalmopathy. A roughly 9.3 ml volume of fresh peripheral blood provided the PBMCs. Trimming removed 3 bases from V and 2 bases from J; junction bases left unmatched: 12. The germline CDR1 and CDR2 sequences are SGDLS and YYNGEE. The CDR3 is made up of 17 amino acids. General study findings and limits: Ophthalmopathy was told apart from stable hyperthyroidism by a 13 V-J model. Model-based prediction identified ophthalmopathy a median about 6.8 months prior to its onset. Most clonotypes expanded in thyroid above 0.001 were likewise present in blood.

The table lists this clonotype with a few counts. Its antigen is unknown. Amplification targeted TCR beta CDR3 regions from RNA transcripts. First-round RT-PCR with HTBI primers amplified the TCR CDR3 region. TCRdb independently ran MiXCR on the multiplex PCR reads; one entry per CDR3 protein. There are a few hundred thousand distinct CDR3 sequences in the sample; more than 20% occur only once, and less than 30% lies in the top ten. This rearrangement joins TRBV9 to TRBJ1-2, with 8 bases identical to TRBD1. The source material was blood. This receptor was taken from a man aged 18 to 29 with Graves' hyperthyroidism. This CDR3 reads CASSGGRIRTGNYGYTF. The DNA of the CDR3 is TGTGCCAGCAGCGGTGGTCGGATTCGGACAGGGAACTATGGCTACACCTTC.